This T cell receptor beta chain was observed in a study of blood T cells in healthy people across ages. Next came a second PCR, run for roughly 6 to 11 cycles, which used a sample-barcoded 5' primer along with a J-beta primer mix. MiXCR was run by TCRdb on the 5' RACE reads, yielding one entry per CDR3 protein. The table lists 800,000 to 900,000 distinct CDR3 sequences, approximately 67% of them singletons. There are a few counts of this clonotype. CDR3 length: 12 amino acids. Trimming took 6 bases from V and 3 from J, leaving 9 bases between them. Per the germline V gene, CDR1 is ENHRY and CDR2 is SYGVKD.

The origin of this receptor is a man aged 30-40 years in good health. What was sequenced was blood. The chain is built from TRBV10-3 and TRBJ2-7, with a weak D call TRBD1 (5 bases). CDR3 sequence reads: CAIREDNYEQYF. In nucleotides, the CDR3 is TGTGCCATCAGAGAGGACAACTACGAGCAGTACTTC.